The entry that follows covers one T cell receptor (beta chain) sequence. Its antigen is as yet unknown. Time point denoted: patch test 3, about 24 weeks after DPC sensitization. Treatment of the sample: therapeutic diphenylcyclopropenone sensitization with weekly scalp DPC. The data derive from a study of human T cells and chemical hapten exposure. In the study overall: Patients' scalps got diphenylcyclopropenone weekly throughout the roughly 23-week study. Recorded diagnoses among the mostly female patients were alopecia areata, totalis or universalis.

Germline-derived CDR1 and CDR2 are DFQATT and SNEGSKA (reference sequence). With V trimmed by 6 bases and J by 3 bases, 9 bases remained unmatched. The CDR3 is made up of 14 amino acids. MiXCR, applied by TCRdb to the RACE reads, yields one record per CDR3 protein. The sample has some 91,000 distinct CDR3 sequences, 27% seen once. Study-wide results and limits: Significantly greater numbers of large CDR3 similarity clusters came from expanded TCRs than from controls.

The specimen comprised whole blood, sampled in connection with sensitization to the hapten diphenylcyclopropenone (DPC). The TCR comes from a man aged 40-50 years with alopecia areata. Some clones in this sample may be carry-over from other donors' samples. The rearrangement uses TRBV20-1 and TRBJ2-3; 7 positions match TRBD1. Here the CDR3 reads CSAQTGRPTDTQYF. In DNA, the CDR3 is TGCAGTGCCCAGACAGGGAGACCGACAGATACGCAGTATTTT.